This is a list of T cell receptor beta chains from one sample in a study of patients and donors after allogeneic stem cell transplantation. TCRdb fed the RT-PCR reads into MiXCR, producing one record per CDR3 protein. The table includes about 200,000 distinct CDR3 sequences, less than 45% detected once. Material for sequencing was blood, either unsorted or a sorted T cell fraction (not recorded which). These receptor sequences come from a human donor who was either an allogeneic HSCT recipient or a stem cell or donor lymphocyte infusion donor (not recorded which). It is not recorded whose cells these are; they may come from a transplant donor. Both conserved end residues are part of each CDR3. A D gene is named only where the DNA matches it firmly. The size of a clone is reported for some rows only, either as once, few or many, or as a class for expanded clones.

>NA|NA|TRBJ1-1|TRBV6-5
TGTGCCAGCAGTTACTCATTGGTGGAGACTGAAGCTTTCTTT
CASSYSLVETEAFF
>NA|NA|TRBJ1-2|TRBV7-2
TGTGCCAGCAGCTCTATACCGGGACAATCACGCGGCTACACCTTC
CASSSIPGQSRGYTF
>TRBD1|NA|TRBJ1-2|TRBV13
TGTGCCAGCAGCTTAGGCCCGGGGACAGGCTATGGCTACACCTTC
CASSLGPGTGYGYTF
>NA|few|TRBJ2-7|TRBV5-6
TGTGCCAGCAGCTTGCTTTATCGGACAGATTCCTACGAGCAGTACTTC
CASSLLYRTDSYEQYF
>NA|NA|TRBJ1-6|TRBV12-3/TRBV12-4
TGTGCCAGCAGCGGGGGGGACGGATCACCCCTCCACTTT
CASSGGDGSPLHF
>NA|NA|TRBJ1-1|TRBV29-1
TGCAGCGTTGGCCATAACACTGAAGCTTTCTTT
CSVGHNTEAFF
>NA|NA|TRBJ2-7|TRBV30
TGTGCCTGGACCGGGGAAGACGAGCAGTACTTC
CAWTGEDEQYF
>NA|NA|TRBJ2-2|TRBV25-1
TGTGCCAGCAGTGGCAGAAACACCGGGGAGCTGTTTTTT
CASSGRNTGELFF
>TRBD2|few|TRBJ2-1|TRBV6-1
TGTGCCAGCAGTGACTCTAGCGGGAGGGCCCTGCGGGAGCAGTTCTTC
CASSDSSGRALREQFF
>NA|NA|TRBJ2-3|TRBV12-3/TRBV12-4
TGTGCCAGCAACACTGAGGGCCCGCCTAATACGCAGTATTTT
CASNTEGPPNTQYF
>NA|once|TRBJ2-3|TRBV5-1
TGCGCCAGCAGCTTGTTGGACCTCATAGATACGCAGTATTTT
CASSLLDLIDTQYF
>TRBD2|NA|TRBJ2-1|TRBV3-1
TGTGCCAGCAGCCAAGAAGCGGGATCCTACAATGAGCAGTTCTTC
CASSQEAGSYNEQFF
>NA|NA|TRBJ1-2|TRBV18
TGTGCCAGCTCAAGCCCCAATACTAATGGCTACACCTTC
CASSSPNTNGYTF
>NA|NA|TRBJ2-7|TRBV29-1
TGCAGCGTTACAGGCATGGGGACCTACGAGCAGTACTTC
CSVTGMGTYEQYF
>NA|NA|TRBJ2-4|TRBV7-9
TGTGCCAGCAGCTTAGGGAGCGCCCAGGGGAACATTCAGTACTTC
CASSLGSAQGNIQYF
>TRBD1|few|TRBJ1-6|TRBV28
TGTGCCAGCACCGATACTCCTGACAGGGTCAATTCACCCCTCCACTTT
CASTDTPDRVNSPLHF
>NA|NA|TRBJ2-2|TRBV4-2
TGTGCCAGCAGCGTTCCTGGGGCGGGTCTGAACACCGGGGAGCTGTTTTTT
CASSVPGAGLNTGELFF
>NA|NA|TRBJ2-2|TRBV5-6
TGTGCCAGCAGCCCGGCCGGGGGAGCGGCCGGGGAGCTGTTTTTT
CASSPAGGAAGELFF
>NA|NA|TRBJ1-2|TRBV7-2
TGTGCCAGCAGCTTAGGGAGTGGCTACACCTTC
CASSLGSGYTF
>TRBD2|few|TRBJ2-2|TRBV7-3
TGTGCCAGCAGCTTATCTAGCGGGACTGGCGGCACCGGGGAGCTGTTTTTT
CASSLSSGTGGTGELFF
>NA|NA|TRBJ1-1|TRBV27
TGTGCCAGCAGCCTGGGGGCTTTTCCTGAGACTGAAGCTTTCTTT
CASSLGAFPETEAFF
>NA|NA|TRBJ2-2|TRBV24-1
TGTGCCACCAGTGACTCAAGATGGGACACCGGGGAGCTGTTTTTT
CATSDSRWDTGELFF
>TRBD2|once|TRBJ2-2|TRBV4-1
TGCGCCAGCAGCCAAGATCGACTAGCGGGAGAAGGCACCGGGGAGCTGTTTTTT
CASSQDRLAGEGTGELFF
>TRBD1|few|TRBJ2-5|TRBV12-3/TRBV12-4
TGTGCCAGCAGCCTTCAGGGGGCGGTGGAAGAGACCCAGTACTTC
CASSLQGAVEETQYF
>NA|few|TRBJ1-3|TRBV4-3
TGCGCCAGCAGCCAGGCTGGGACAATCTCTGGAAACACCATATATTTT
CASSQAGTISGNTIYF
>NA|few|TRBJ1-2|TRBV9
TGTGCCAGCAGCGTAGTAACAGGGAATCCGCATGGCTACACCTTC
CASSVVTGNPHGYTF
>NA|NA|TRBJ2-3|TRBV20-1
TGCAGTGCTCCCGACTACTTCTGGATCACAGATACGCAGTATTTT
CSAPDYFWITDTQYF
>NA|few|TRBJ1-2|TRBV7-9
TGTGCCAGCAGCTTAGACTTCATTCGGCAGGGCGGCTATGGCTACACCTTC
CASSLDFIRQGGYGYTF
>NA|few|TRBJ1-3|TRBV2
TGTGCCAGCAGTGTAGGTTTCGGGGGTACCTCTGGAAACACCATATATTTT
CASSVGFGGTSGNTIYF
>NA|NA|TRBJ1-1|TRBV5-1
TGCGCCAGCAGCTTGGATCGGGGTTTTTTTGCTTTCTTT
CASSLDRGFFAFF
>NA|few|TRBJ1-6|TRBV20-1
TGCAGTGCTAGGGGCCAGGGTAGTTCACCCCTCCACTTT
CSARGQGSSPLHF
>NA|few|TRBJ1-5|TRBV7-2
TGTGCCAGCAGCTTCGGGGGGCACAGCAATCAGCCCCAGCATTTT
CASSFGGHSNQPQHF
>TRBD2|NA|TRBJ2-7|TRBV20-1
TGCAGTGCAGAACCGGGACTAGCGGGACATATTTCCTACGAGCAGTACTTC
CSAEPGLAGHISYEQYF
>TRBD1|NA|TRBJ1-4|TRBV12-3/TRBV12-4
TGTGCCAGCAGTGTACAGGGGGCACCTAATGAAAAACTGTTTTTT
CASSVQGAPNEKLFF
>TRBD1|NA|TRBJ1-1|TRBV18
TGTGCCAGCTCACAAGAACTGACAGGGGACACTGAAGCTTTCTTT
CASSQELTGDTEAFF
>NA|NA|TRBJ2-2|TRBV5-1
TGCGCCAGCGGCCAAGAAACAACAGGGACCGGGGAGCTGTTTTTT
CASGQETTGTGELFF
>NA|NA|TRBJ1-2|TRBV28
TGTGCCAGCAGTTCTGCCGCCAGCCCCTATGGCTACACCTTC
CASSSAASPYGYTF
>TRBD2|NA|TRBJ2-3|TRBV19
TGTGCCAGTAGTCTTGGACTAGCGGGAGCGGAAGATACGCAGTATTTT
CASSLGLAGAEDTQYF
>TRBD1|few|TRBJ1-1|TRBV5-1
TGCGCCAGCAGCTTGGAAAGAGGACAGGGACCCCACACTGAAGCTTTCTTT
CASSLERGQGPHTEAFF
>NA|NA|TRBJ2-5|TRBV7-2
TGTGCCAGCAGCTCTTGGGATGGAGAGACCCAGTACTTC
CASSSWDGETQYF
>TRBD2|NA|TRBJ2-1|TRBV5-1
TGCGCCAGCACCGAACTAGCGGGAGGGCCTAATGAGCAGTTCTTC
CASTELAGGPNEQFF
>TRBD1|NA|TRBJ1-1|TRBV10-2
TGCGCCAGCAAGGAGACAGGGGGCACTGAAGCTTTCTTT
CASKETGGTEAFF